This entry is about one T cell receptor (beta chain). Its antigen is undetermined. There are 14 residues in the CDR3. V was pared by 3 bases and J by 4 bases, with 12 bases between. Germline V gene lookup returns CDR1 MGHRA and CDR2 YSYEKL. The data were taken from a study of graft-versus-host responses after intestinal transplantation. Looking at the study overall: The transplants performed in recipients were multivisceral, liver-intestinal, or isolated intestinal. Anti-thymocyte globulin was used for induction in all recipients, who then took tacrolimus and steroids for approximately three years.

Overall study findings and caveats: Association was observed between peak circulating GvH clone levels and early post-transplant HvG declines. Subjects displaying graft-donor T cell macrochimerism possessed elevated graft-versus-host to host-versus-graft clonal ratios inside allografts.

This table comes from immunoSEQ multiplex PCR, and its TCRdb copy is limited to in-frame clones, with some not included. The table lists tens of thousands of clones, around 94% of them singletons, with about 0.8% in the top ten. The clonotype comes from a human patient who received an intestinal transplant, so some T cells may come from the graft donor. Sequences were derived from PBMCs, sampled 16 days after intestinal transplant. This sequence joins TRBV4-1 and TRBJ1-1; D call uncertain. The CDR3 DNA reads as TGCGCCAGCAGCCATCCCGGACGGCCCACTGAAGCTTTCTTT. Translating it yields CASSHPGRPTEAFF.